This T cell receptor (beta chain) was sequenced for a study of cytomegalovirus exposure and HLA in healthy donors. With 60 Vbeta and 13 Jbeta primers, the PCR was carried out. Method: immunoSEQ multiplex PCR; TCRdb's copy keeps in-frame clones and lacks some. The sample has 90,000 to 150,000 clones; nearly 65% are singletons. Findings and caveats of the study: As a later analysis revealed, most CMV-associated TCR beta chains appeared HLA-restricted.

Details on this clone: Its specificity is not known.

The source material was PBMCs. This TCR was sampled from a man aged 40-49 years in good health and CMV-seropositive.

This CDR3 reads CASSVRGGSSTDTQYF. CDR3 nucleotide sequence: TGTGCCAGCAGCGTCAGAGGCGGGAGTAGCACAGATACGCAGTATTTT. This chain links TRBV9 with TRBJ2-3; 7 bases match TRBD2. CDR1 and CDR2 from the germline V gene are SGDLS and YYNGEE. The CDR3 consists of 16 residues. With V trimmed by 2 bases and J by 0 bases, 6 bases remained unmatched. Combining the CDR3 with reference TRBV9 and TRBJ2-3 gives the whole variable domain DSGVTQTPKHLITATGQRVTLRCSPRSGDLSVYWYQQSLDQGLQFLIQYYNGEERAKGNILERFSAQQFPDLHSELNLSSLELGDSALYFCASSVRGGSSTDTQYFGPGTRLTVL.